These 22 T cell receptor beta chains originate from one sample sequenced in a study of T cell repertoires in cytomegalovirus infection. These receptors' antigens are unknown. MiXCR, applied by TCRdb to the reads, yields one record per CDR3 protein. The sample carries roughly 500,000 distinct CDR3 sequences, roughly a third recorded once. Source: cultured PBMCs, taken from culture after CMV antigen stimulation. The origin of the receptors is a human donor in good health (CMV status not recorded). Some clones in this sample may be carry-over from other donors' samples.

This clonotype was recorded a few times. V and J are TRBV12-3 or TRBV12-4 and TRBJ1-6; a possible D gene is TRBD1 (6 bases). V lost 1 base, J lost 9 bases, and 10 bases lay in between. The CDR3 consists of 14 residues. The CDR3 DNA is TGTGCCAGCAGTTTAGGGACACAGGGTTCACCCCTCCACTTT. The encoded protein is CASSLGTQGSPLHF.

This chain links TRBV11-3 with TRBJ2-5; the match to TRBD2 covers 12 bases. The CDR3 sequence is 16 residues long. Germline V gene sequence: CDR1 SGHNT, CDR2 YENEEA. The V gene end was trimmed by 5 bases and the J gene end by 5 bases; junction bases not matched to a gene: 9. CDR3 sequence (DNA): TGTGCCAGCAGCAGAAGACTAGCGGGAGTAGCTGAGACCCAGTACTTC. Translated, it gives CASSRRLAGVAETQYF.

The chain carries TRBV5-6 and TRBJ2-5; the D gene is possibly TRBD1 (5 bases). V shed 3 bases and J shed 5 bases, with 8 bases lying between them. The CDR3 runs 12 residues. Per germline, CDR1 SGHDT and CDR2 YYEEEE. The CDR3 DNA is TGTGCCAGCAGCTGGGGCCCCGAGACCCAGTACTTC. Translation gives CASSWGPETQYF.

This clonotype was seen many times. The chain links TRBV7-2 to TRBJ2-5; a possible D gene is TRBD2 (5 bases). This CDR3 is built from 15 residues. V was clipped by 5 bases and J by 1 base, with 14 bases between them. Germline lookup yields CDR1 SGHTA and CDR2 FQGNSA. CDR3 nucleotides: TGTGCCAGCAGCCTAAGGAGCAGCGGCCAAGAGACCCAGTACTTC. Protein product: CASSLRSSGQETQYF.

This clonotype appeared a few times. The CDR3: CASSPRLRTNYGYTF. The CDR3 coding sequence is TGTGCCAGCAGCCCTAGGCTTAGAACTAACTATGGCTACACCTTC. This rearrangement joins TRBV7-2 to TRBJ1-2, with D unclear. This CDR3 contains 15 residues. Germline V gene data show CDR1 as SGHTA and CDR2 as FQGNSA. V was pared by 5 bases and J by 0 bases, with 13 bases between.

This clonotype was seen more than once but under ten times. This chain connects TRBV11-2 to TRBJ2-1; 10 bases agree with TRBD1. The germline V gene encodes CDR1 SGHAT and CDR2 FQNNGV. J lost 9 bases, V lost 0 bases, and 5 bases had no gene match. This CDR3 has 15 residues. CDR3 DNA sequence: TGTGCCAGCAGCTTAGATCAGGGACAGGGGTTTGAGCAGTTCTTC. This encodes CASSLDQGQGFEQFF.

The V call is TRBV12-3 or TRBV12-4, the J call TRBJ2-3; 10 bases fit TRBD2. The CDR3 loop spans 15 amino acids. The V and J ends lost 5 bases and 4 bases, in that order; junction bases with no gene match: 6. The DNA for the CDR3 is TGTGCCAGCAGTCGGGACAGCGGGAGGGCAGATACGCAGTATTTT. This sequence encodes CASSRDSGRADTQYF.

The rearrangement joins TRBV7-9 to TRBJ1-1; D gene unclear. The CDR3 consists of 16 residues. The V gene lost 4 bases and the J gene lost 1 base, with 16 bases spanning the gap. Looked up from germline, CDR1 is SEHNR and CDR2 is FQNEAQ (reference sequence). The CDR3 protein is CASSSSLGLANTEAFF. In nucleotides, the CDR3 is TGTGCCAGCAGCTCATCCTTAGGGCTAGCGAACACTGAAGCTTTCTTT.

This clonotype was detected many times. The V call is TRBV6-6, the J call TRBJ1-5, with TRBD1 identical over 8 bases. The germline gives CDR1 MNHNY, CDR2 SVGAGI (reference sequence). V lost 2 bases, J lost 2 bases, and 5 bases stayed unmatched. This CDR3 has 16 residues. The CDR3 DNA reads TGTGCCAGCAGTTACCAGACAGGGGCGGGCAATCAGCCCCAGCATTTT. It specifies CASSYQTGAGNQPQHF.

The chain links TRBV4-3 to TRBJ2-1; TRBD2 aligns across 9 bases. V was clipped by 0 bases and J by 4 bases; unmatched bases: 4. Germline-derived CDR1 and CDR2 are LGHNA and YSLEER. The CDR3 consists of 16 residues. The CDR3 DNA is TGCGCCAGCAGCCAAGATGGCGCGGGAGGGTACAATGAGCAGTTCTTC. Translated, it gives CASSQDGAGGYNEQFF.

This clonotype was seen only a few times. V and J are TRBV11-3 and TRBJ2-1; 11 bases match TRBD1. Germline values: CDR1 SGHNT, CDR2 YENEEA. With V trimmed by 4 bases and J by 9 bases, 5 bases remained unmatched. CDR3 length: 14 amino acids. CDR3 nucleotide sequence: TGTGCCAGCAGCTCGGGACAGGGGGAATCTGAGCAGTTCTTC. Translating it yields CASSSGQGESEQFF.

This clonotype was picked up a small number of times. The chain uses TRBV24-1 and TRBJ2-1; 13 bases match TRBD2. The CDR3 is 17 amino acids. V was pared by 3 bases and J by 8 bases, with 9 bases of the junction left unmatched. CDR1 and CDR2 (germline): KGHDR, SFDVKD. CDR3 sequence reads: CATSDRWTSGRRDEQFF. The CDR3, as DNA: TGTGCCACCAGTGATAGATGGACTAGCGGGAGACGGGATGAGCAGTTCTTC.

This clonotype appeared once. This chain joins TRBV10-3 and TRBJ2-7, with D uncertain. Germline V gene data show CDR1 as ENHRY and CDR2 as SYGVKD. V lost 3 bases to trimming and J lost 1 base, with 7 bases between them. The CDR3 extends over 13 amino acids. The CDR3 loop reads CAISDLGSYEQYF. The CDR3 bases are TGTGCCATCAGTGATTTGGGATCCTACGAGCAGTACTTC.

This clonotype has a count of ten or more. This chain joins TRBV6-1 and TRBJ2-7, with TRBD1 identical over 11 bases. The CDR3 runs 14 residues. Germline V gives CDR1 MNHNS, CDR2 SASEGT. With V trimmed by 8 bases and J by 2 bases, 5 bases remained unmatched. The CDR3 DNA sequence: TGTGCCAGCGGGCGGACAGGGGGCCCCTACGAGCAGTACTTC. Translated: CASGRTGGPYEQYF.

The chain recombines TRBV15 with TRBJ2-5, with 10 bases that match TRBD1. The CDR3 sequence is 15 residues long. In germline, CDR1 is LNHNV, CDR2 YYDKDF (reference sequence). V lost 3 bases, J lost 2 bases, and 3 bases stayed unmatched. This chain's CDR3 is CATSSLGQGQETQYF. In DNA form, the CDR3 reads TGTGCCACCAGCAGCCTGGGACAGGGGCAAGAGACCCAGTACTTC.

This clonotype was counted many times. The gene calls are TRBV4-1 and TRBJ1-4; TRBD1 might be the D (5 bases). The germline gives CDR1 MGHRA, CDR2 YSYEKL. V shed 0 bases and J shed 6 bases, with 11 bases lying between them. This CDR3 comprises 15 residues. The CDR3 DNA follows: TGCGCCAGCAGCCAAGAGGGCAGGGAGTATGAAAAACTGTTTTTT. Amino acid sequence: CASSQEGREYEKLFF.

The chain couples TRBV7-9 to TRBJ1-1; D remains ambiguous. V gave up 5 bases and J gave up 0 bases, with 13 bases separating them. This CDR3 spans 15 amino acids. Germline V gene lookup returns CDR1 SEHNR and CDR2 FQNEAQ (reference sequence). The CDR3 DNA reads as TGTGCCAGCAGCAAAAGGACGGTTATGAACACTGAAGCTTTCTTT. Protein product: CASSKRTVMNTEAFF.

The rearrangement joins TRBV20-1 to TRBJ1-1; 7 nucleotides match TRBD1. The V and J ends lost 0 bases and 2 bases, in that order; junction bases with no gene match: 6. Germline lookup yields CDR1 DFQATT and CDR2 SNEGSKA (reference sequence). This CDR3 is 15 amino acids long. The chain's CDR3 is CSARDLRGPNTEAFF. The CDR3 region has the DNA TGCAGTGCTAGAGATTTAAGGGGGCCCAACACTGAAGCTTTCTTT.

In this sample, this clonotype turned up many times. The CDR3 nucleotides are TGTGCCAGCAGCGCTACATGGAACACTGAAGCTTTCTTT. This translates into CASSATWNTEAFF. J is TRBJ1-1 and V is TRBV7-6; D is unresolved. With 5 bases removed from V and 1 base from J, the gap between germline ends came to 8 bases. The CDR3 is 13 amino acids. Germline V lookup: CDR1 SGHVS, CDR2 FNYEAQ.

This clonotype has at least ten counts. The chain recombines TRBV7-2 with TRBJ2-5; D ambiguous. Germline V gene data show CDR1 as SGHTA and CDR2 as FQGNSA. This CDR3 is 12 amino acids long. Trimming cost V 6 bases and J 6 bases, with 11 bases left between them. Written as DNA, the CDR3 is TGTGCCAGCAGATACTCGGAGAAGACCCAGTACTTC. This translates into CASRYSEKTQYF.

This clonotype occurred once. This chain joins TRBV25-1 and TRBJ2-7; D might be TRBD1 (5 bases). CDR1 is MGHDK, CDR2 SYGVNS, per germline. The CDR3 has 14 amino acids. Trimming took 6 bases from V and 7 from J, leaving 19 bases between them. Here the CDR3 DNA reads TGTGCCAGCAGCCGTGGGCAGGGATCGTGGGAGCAGTACTTC. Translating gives CASSRGQGSWEQYF.

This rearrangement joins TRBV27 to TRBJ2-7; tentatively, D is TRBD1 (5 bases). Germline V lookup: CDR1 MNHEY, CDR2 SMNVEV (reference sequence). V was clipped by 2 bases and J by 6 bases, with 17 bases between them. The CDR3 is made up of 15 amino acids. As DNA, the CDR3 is TGTGCCAGCAGTTTAGTAGGGAAGGGCCAGGGCGAGCAGTACTTC. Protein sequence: CASSLVGKGQGEQYF.